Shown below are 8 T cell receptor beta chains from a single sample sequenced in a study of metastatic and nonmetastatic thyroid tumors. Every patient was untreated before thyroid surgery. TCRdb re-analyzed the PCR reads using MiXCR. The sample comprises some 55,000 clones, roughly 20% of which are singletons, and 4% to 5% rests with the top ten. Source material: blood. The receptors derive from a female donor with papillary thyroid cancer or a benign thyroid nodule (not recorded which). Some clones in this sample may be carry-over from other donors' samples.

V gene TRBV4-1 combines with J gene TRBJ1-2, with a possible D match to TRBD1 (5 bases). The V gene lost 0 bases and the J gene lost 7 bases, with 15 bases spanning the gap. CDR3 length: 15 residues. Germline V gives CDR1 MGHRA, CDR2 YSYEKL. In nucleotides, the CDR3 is TGCGCCAGCAGCCAAGAGGGGCAGGGATACACTGGCTACACCTTC. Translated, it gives CASSQEGQGYTGYTF.

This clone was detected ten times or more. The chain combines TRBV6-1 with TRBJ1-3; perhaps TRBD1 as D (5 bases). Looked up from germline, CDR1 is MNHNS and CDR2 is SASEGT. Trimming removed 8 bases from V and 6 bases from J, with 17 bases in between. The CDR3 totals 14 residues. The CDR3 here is CASVTIARENTIYF. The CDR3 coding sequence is TGTGCCAGCGTGACAATTGCCAGGGAAAACACCATATATTTT.

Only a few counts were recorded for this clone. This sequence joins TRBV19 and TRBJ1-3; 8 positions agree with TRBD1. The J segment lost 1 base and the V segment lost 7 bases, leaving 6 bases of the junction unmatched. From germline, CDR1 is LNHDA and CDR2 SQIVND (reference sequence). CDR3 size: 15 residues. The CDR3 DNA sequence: TGTGCCAGTATTCTCTGGACAGGGTCTGGAAACACCATATATTTT. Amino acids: CASILWTGSGNTIYF.

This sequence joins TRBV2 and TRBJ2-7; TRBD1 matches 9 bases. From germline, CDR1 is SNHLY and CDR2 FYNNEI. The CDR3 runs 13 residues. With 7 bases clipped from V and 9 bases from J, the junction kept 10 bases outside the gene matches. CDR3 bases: TGTGCCAGCACTCTGGACAGGGGTGTGGTGCAGTACTTC. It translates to CASTLDRGVVQYF.

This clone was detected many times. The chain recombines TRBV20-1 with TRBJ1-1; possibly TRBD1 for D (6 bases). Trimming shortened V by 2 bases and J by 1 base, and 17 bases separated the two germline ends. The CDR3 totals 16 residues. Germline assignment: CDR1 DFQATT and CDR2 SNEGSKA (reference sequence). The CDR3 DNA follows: TGCAGTGCTAGACCTCCAACGGGACACGCGAACACTGAAGCTTTCTTT. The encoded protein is CSARPPTGHANTEAFF.

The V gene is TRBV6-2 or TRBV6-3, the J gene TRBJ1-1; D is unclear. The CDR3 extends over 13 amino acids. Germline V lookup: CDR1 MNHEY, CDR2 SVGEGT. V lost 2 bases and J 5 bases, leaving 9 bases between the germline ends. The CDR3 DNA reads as TGTGCCAGCAGTTACATCGGCAAGACTGAAGCTTTCTTT. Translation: CASSYIGKTEAFF.

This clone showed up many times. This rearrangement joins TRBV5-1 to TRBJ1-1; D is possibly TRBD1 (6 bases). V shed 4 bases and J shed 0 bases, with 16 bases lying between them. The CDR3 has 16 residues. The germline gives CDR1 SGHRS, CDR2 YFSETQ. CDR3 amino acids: CASSPYRVGMNTEAFF. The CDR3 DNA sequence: TGCGCCAGCAGCCCTTACAGGGTCGGGATGAACACTGAAGCTTTCTTT.

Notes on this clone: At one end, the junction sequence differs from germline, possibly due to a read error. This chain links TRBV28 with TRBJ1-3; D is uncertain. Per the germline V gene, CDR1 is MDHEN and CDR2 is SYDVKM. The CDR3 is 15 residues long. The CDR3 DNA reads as TGTGCCAACAGTTTCGCTGCCGGGGATAGAAACACCATATATTTT. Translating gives CANSFAAGDRNTIYF. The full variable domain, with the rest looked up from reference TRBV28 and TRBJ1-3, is DVKVTQSSRYLVKRTGEKVFLECVQDMDHENMFWYRQDPGLGLRLIYFSYDVKMKEKGDIPEGYSVSREKKERFSLILESASTNQTSMYLCANSFAAGDRNTIYFGEGSWLTVV.